Shown below are 29 T cell receptor beta chains from a single sample sequenced in a study of T-cell memory formation after mild COVID-19. MiXCR, run by TCRdb on the 5' RACE reads, gives a single entry per CDR3 protein. The table shows roughly 150,000 distinct CDR3 sequences, with around 13% occurring only once. The sequenced material came from PBMCs or a T cell subset sorted from them (not recorded which). All receptors come from a man aged 18 to 29 who had mild COVID-19 (a few samples of this study predate the infection). Cell type and time point are not known.

The CDR3 reads CASSREGVGQAYEQYF. CDR3 DNA sequence: TGCGCCAGCAGCAGGGAGGGAGTTGGACAGGCCTACGAGCAGTACTTC. This chain uses TRBV5-1 with TRBJ2-7; D is perhaps TRBD1 or TRBD2 (7 bases each). The germline CDR1 and CDR2 sequences are SGHRS and YFSETQ. The CDR3 consists of 16 residues. The V gene lost 4 bases and the J gene lost 2 bases, with 19 bases spanning the gap.

This clonotype was picked up many times. The chain recombines TRBV7-9 with TRBJ2-1; 11 positions agree with TRBD1. V lost 5 bases to trimming and J lost 10 bases; unmatched junction nucleotides: 7. Germline V CDR1 and CDR2: SEHNR, FQNEAQ (reference sequence). The CDR3 spans 14 residues. This CDR3 reads CASSLRTGGEEQFF. The CDR3 coding sequence is TGTGCCAGCAGCCTACGGACAGGGGGCGAAGAGCAGTTCTTC.

The chain joins TRBV20-1 to TRBJ2-7; D gene ambiguous. Between the trimmed V and J ends, which lost 1 base and 2 bases, there was a span of 15 bases. Germline V gene sequence: CDR1 DFQATT, CDR2 SNEGSKA (reference sequence). The CDR3 runs 15 residues. The CDR3: CSARGARSFAYEQYF. CDR3 in DNA: TGCAGTGCTAGAGGGGCGCGATCCTTCGCCTACGAGCAGTACTTC.

This clonotype was found a few times. This chain's CDR3 is CAWGQNNQPQHF. The CDR3 DNA is TGTGCCTGGGGACAGAACAATCAGCCCCAGCATTTT. V is TRBV30 and J is TRBJ1-5; possible D gene TRBD1, 6 bases. The CDR3 extends over 12 amino acids. The germline gives CDR1 GTSNPN, CDR2 SVGIG (reference sequence). V was pared by 5 bases and J by 3 bases, with 8 bases between.

The V gene is TRBV5-1, the J gene TRBJ2-3; D may be TRBD1 or TRBD2 (7 bases each). V gave up 9 bases and J gave up 5 bases, with 19 bases separating them. This CDR3 has 14 residues. CDR1 SGHRS and CDR2 YFSETQ come from the germline V gene. For the CDR3, the DNA is TGCGCCACCTCCCAGGGGGGGGGCGGAGATACGCAGTATTTT. This encodes CATSQGGGGDTQYF.

J is TRBJ1-2 and V is TRBV5-1; 7 positions agree with TRBD1. V shed 0 bases and J 4 bases; nucleotides not matched to a gene: 12. Germline CDR1 reads SGHRS; CDR2 reads YFSETQ. The CDR3 is 17 residues long. CDR3 sequence (DNA): TGCGCCAGCAGCTTGGATCCAAACCAGGGGGTTGGCTATGGCTACACCTTC. Residues: CASSLDPNQGVGYGYTF.

Only a few counts were recorded for this clonotype. This chain links TRBV5-1 with TRBJ1-2; D is ambiguous. Trimming removed 4 bases from V and 2 bases from J, with 24 bases in between. The CDR3 has 18 amino acids. Germline V CDR1 and CDR2: SGHRS, YFSETQ. DNA of the CDR3: TGCGCCAGCAGCCCGAGGACGTCGGGGTCCGGCGGGAACTATGGCTACACCTTC. Protein product: CASSPRTSGSGGNYGYTF.

The CDR3 DNA is TGTGCCAGCAGCTCAACAGGGGTGTACACTGAAGCTTTCTTT. Translating it yields CASSSTGVYTEAFF. The rearrangement uses TRBV7-2 and TRBJ1-1, with 7 bases that match TRBD1. The CDR3 has 14 residues. J was trimmed by 3 bases and V by 4 bases; bases with no gene match: 5. Germline values: CDR1 SGHTA, CDR2 FQGNSA.

In its sample, this clonotype was seen a few times. V and J are TRBV12-3 or TRBV12-4 and TRBJ2-5, with D possibly TRBD2 on 6 matching bases. Trimming pared 2 bases from V and 4 bases from J, leaving 11 bases between. The CDR3 is 14 amino acids. The DNA of the CDR3 is TGTGCCAGCAGTTTAATGACTAGTGCAGAGACCCAGTACTTC. Translated, it gives CASSLMTSAETQYF.

The chain links TRBV4-3 to TRBJ2-7, with a weak D call TRBD2 (6 bases). V was cut by 2 bases and J by 4 bases, with 15 bases left in between. The CDR3 is 15 residues long. Germline loops: CDR1 LGHNA, CDR2 YSLEER. The CDR3 region is CASSQLAGLGYEQYF. The DNA for the CDR3 is TGCGCCAGCAGCCAATTGGCGGGGTTGGGGTACGAGCAGTACTTC.

The genes are TRBV5-1 and TRBJ2-3; possible D gene TRBD2, 5 bases. The CDR3 extends over 18 amino acids. CDR1 and CDR2 (germline): SGHRS, YFSETQ. Trimming pared 5 bases from V and 2 bases from J, leaving 24 bases between. The CDR3 spells CASRYRGIGRLDTDTQYF. In DNA form, the CDR3 reads TGCGCCAGCAGATACAGAGGGATCGGAAGGCTTGACACAGATACGCAGTATTTT.

This clonotype was seen a handful of times. This rearrangement joins TRBV7-3 to TRBJ1-1; D perhaps matches TRBD1 (5 bases). This CDR3 region has 14 residues. Germline CDR1 and CDR2: SGHTA and FQGTGA. V dropped 3 bases and J dropped 1 base, with 9 bases sitting between them. The DNA of the CDR3 is TGTGCCAGCAGCTTCCGGGGCACGAACACTGAAGCTTTCTTT. The encoded protein is CASSFRGTNTEAFF.

This clonotype was counted at least ten times. The chain carries TRBV7-9 and TRBJ1-5, with TRBD1 identical over 9 bases. The CDR3 sequence is 14 residues long. Per germline, CDR1 SEHNR and CDR2 FQNEAQ (reference sequence). Trimming removed 3 bases from V and 5 bases from J; junction bases left unmatched: 2. The CDR3 loop reads CASSLTGGDQPQHF. In DNA, the CDR3 is TGTGCCAGCAGCTTGACAGGGGGGGATCAGCCCCAGCATTTT.

J is TRBJ2-3 and V is TRBV2; D perhaps matches TRBD2 (6 bases). The V end lost 3 bases, the J end lost 6 bases, and 13 bases lay between the germline ends. Germline lookup yields CDR1 SNHLY and CDR2 FYNNEI. The CDR3 runs 14 residues. The CDR3 spells CASSDAGRGDTQYF. The CDR3 coding sequence is TGTGCCAGCAGTGATGCGGGGAGAGGTGATACGCAGTATTTT.

This clonotype was detected a few times. V gene TRBV12-3 or TRBV12-4 combines with J gene TRBJ1-3, with D maybe TRBD1 (6 bases). With 6 bases removed from V and 4 bases from J, the gap between germline ends came to 16 bases. This CDR3 comprises 15 residues. CDR3 sequence reads: CASRLRGTPGNTIYF. CDR3 sequence (DNA): TGTGCCAGCAGGCTCCGAGGGACACCCGGAAACACCATATATTTT.

This chain connects TRBV7-9 to TRBJ1-3; maybe TRBD1 (6 bases). Germline V gene lookup returns CDR1 SEHNR and CDR2 FQNEAQ (reference sequence). CDR3 size: 14 residues. Trimming stripped 8 bases from V and 0 bases from J, with 11 bases between. DNA for the CDR3: TGTGCCAGCTGGCAGGGGAGCTCTGGAAACACCATATATTTT. Amino acids: CASWQGSSGNTIYF.

This clonotype turned up a few times. The CDR3 sequence is CASRTGTGSSYNEQFF. As DNA, the CDR3 is TGTGCCAGCAGAACCGGGACAGGGAGCTCCTACAATGAGCAGTTCTTC. V is TRBV12-3 or TRBV12-4 and J is TRBJ2-1, with 9 bases fitting TRBD1. The ends lost 6 bases at V and 0 bases at J; junction bases unmatched: 6. The CDR3 totals 16 residues.

This clonotype was detected a few times. This chain's CDR3 is CASSRDHGETQYF. The CDR3, as DNA: TGTGCCAGCAGCCGGGACCATGGGGAGACCCAGTACTTC. The J gene is TRBJ2-5, the V gene TRBV5-4, with D possibly called TRBD1 or TRBD2 (5 bases each). The CDR3 covers 13 residues. The V end was cut by 4 bases, the J end by 5 bases, with 12 bases between. Germline V CDR1 and CDR2: SGHNT, YYREEE (reference sequence).

V is TRBV3-1 and J is TRBJ2-7; D is possibly TRBD1 (5 bases). The length of the CDR3 is 15 residues. Germline V lookup: CDR1 LGHDT, CDR2 YNNKEL (reference sequence). Trimming removed 1 base from V and 5 bases from J, with 15 bases in between. The CDR3 spells CASSQVRRAKDEQYF. CDR3 bases: TGTGCCAGCAGCCAAGTCCGCAGGGCTAAGGACGAGCAGTACTTC.

There are a few counts of this clonotype. The chain recombines TRBV12-3 or TRBV12-4 with TRBJ1-2; the match to TRBD1 covers 8 bases. V dropped 8 bases and J dropped 8; count of bases not matched to a gene: 10. The CDR3 has 13 residues. The CDR3, as DNA: TGTGCCAGCCTACAGGGGGGAGGAGGAGGCTACACCTTC. It codes for CASLQGGGGGYTF.

The V and J genes are TRBV7-9 and TRBJ1-1, with D unresolved. This CDR3 is built from 14 residues. Per germline, CDR1 SEHNR and CDR2 FQNEAQ (reference sequence). V shed 0 bases and J shed 1 base, with 6 bases lying between them. The CDR3 loop is CASSLAVRNTEAFF. DNA of the CDR3: TGTGCCAGCAGCTTAGCGGTGAGGAACACTGAAGCTTTCTTT.

The chain combines TRBV6-5 with TRBJ2-1; 8 nucleotides line up with TRBD1. The length of the CDR3 is 14 residues. J lost 6 bases, V lost 5 bases, and 6 bases had no gene match. The germline V gene encodes CDR1 MNHEY and CDR2 SVGAGI. Here the CDR3 DNA reads TGTGCCAGCAGTAGACAGGGGAGGACCAATGAGCAGTTCTTC. Its protein product is CASSRQGRTNEQFF.

This clonotype has more than one count but fewer than ten. The chain combines TRBV12-3 or TRBV12-4 with TRBJ1-3; D possibly corresponds to TRBD1 (6 bases). The CDR3 length is 16 residues. V lost 7 bases and J 2 bases, leaving 18 bases between the germline ends. For the CDR3, the DNA is TGTGCCAGCACTCTACAGGGAAGTTACCCTGGAAACACCATATATTTT. As protein: CASTLQGSYPGNTIYF.

This clonotype was seen ten or more times. The rearrangement uses TRBV4-2 and TRBJ2-4; weak D call: TRBD2 (6 bases). The CDR3 has 16 residues. Looked up from germline, CDR1 is LGHNA and CDR2 is YNFKEQ. Trimming removed 4 bases at V and 2 bases at J, with 15 bases between. DNA of the CDR3: TGTGCCAGCAGCCCCGCTTCTGGGGGGTCCAAAAACATTCAGTACTTC. Protein: CASSPASGGSKNIQYF.

This rearrangement joins TRBV12-3 or TRBV12-4 to TRBJ1-1; D gene unclear. Trimming left V 4 bases short and J 0 bases short, with 12 bases between. The CDR3 consists of 15 residues. CDR3 sequence reads: CASSSRVTMNTEAFF. The CDR3 DNA follows: TGTGCCAGCAGTTCGCGGGTTACTATGAACACTGAAGCTTTCTTT.

This clonotype was recorded at least ten times. V and J are TRBV5-1 and TRBJ1-2; 8 nucleotides match TRBD1. J lost 10 bases, V lost 3 bases, and 5 bases had no gene match. The germline gives CDR1 SGHRS, CDR2 YFSETQ. This CDR3 region has 12 residues. CDR3 DNA: TGCGCCAGCAGCTGGGGGACAGGAGACTACACCTTC. Its protein product is CASSWGTGDYTF.

This clonotype was counted between two and nine times. This chain joins TRBV7-8 and TRBJ2-7; D is perhaps TRBD1 (6 bases). The V gene lost 4 bases and the J gene lost 2 bases, with 12 bases spanning the gap. This CDR3 has 14 amino acids. Germline V gene data show CDR1 as SGHVS and CDR2 as FQNEAQ. CDR3 in DNA: TGTGCCAGCAGCTCCCAGACAGGCCCCTACGAGCAGTACGTC. Its protein product is CASSSQTGPYEQYV.

In its sample, this clonotype was seen many times. The chain links TRBV5-4 to TRBJ2-1; possibly TRBD2 for D (6 bases). Germline values: CDR1 SGHNT, CDR2 YYREEE (reference sequence). This CDR3 comprises 15 residues. Trimming took off 0 bases at V and 4 bases at J, with 11 bases between the two ends. CDR3: CASSLDGTSYNEQFF. In nucleotides, the CDR3 is TGTGCCAGCAGCTTGGATGGGACTTCGTACAATGAGCAGTTCTTC.

J is TRBJ1-5 and V is TRBV24-1; possibly TRBD1 for D (6 bases). CDR3 length: 15 residues. In germline, CDR1 is KGHDR, CDR2 SFDVKD. Trimming removed 2 bases at V and 5 bases at J, with 12 bases between. The DNA for the CDR3 is TGTGCCACCAGTGATTCTGGCAGGGGCCATCAGCCCCAGCATTTT. It encodes CATSDSGRGHQPQHF.